This T cell receptor beta chain was profiled in a study of PD-1 blockade in classical Hodgkin lymphoma. The data were produced by immunoSEQ multiplex PCR, yet TCRdb's version contains in-frame clones alone and is incomplete. The table lists 50,000 to 65,000 clones, roughly 85% of them singletons, with 7% to 8.5% in the top ten. Time point in this sample: cycle 4 day 1 (C4D1), after more than 5 weeks of nivolumab. Every patient relapsed after autologous stem cell transplantation, and brentuximab vedotin exposure varied. Comment on this clone: What it recognizes is unknown.

J was trimmed by 7 bases and V by 5 bases; bases with no gene match: 11. CDR3 length: 15 amino acids. Per the germline V gene, CDR1 is MDHEN and CDR2 is SYDVKM. Study observations and caveats: Only CD4+ TCR diversity, not CD8+, had risen significantly by C4D1.

This chain joins TRBV28 and TRBJ2-3; 8 nucleotides match TRBD1. The receptor was derived from a human donor with classical Hodgkin lymphoma. Source: peripheral blood mononuclear cells (PBMCs), taken before the fourth cycle of nivolumab. This chain's CDR3 is CASSDRDRSANTQYF. CDR3 nucleotide sequence: TGTGCCAGCAGTGACCGGGACAGGTCGGCGAATACGCAGTATTTT.